A single sample gave rise to the 7 T cell receptor beta chains below, sequenced in a study of T cells after yellow fever vaccination. Via MiXCR, TCRdb re-called the 5' RACE reads, giving one row per CDR3 protein. The table shows approximately 550,000 distinct CDR3 sequences, with 19% occurring only once. The specimen comprised PBMCs, sampled 15 days after the yellow fever booster vaccination. These receptors came from a man aged 25-45 years who received the YFV17D yellow fever vaccine.

This clonotype occurred once. The chain carries TRBV20-1 and TRBJ2-7, with 7 bases fitting TRBD1. Germline loops: CDR1 DFQATT, CDR2 SNEGSKA (reference sequence). J lost 2 bases, V lost 6 bases, and 10 bases had no gene match. The CDR3 spans 14 residues. CDR3 in DNA: TGCAGTGCGGTAAACCCGGGACAGACCTACGAGCAGTACTTC. As protein: CSAVNPGQTYEQYF.

This clonotype was seen only a few times. The V gene is TRBV6-6, the J gene TRBJ1-4, with no clear D. Germline V CDR1 and CDR2: MNHNY, SVGAGI (reference sequence). V lost 7 bases and J lost 8, with 8 bases in between. This CDR3 has 11 amino acids. As DNA, the CDR3 is TGTGCCAGCAAGGGAGGCGAAAAACTGTTTTTT. It specifies CASKGGEKLFF.

This rearrangement joins TRBV5-1 to TRBJ1-1; 8 bases align to TRBD1. The ends lost 3 bases at V and 3 bases at J; junction bases unmatched: 7. CDR3 size: 15 residues. The germline V gene encodes CDR1 SGHRS and CDR2 YFSETQ. CDR3 DNA sequence: TGCGCCAGCAGCTACCCGGACAGGGAGCACACTGAAGCTTTCTTT. Its protein product is CASSYPDREHTEAFF.

This clonotype occurred a few times. The V gene is TRBV30, the J gene TRBJ1-5; D is possibly TRBD1 (6 bases). Germline V gives CDR1 GTSNPN, CDR2 SVGIG (reference sequence). The CDR3 sequence is 14 residues long. The V end was cut by 5 bases, the J end by 0 bases, with 11 bases between. The CDR3 coding sequence is TGTGCCTGGCGGGGGCAGTTTAGCAATCAGCCCCAGCATTTT. Amino acids: CAWRGQFSNQPQHF.

This chain joins TRBV7-2 and TRBJ2-5; a possible D gene is TRBD1 (6 bases). The germline V gene has CDR1 SGHTA and CDR2 FQGNSA. Trimming cost V 2 bases and J 2 bases, with 9 bases left between them. The CDR3 totals 14 residues. The CDR3 DNA sequence: TGTGCCAGCAGCTTATGGACAGAACAAGAGACCCAGTACTTC. Translated: CASSLWTEQETQYF.

This clonotype has a handful of counts. The chain carries TRBV9 and TRBJ2-2, with D perhaps matching TRBD2 (6 bases). There are 15 residues in the CDR3. V was trimmed by 4 bases and J by 3 bases, leaving 13 bases between them. Germline loops: CDR1 SGDLS, CDR2 YYNGEE. CDR3 amino acids: CASSPSGYDTGELFF. The CDR3 DNA sequence: TGTGCCAGCAGCCCCAGCGGGTACGACACCGGGGAGCTGTTTTTT.

This clonotype came up a few times. V gene TRBV5-1 combines with J gene TRBJ2-3; 11 bases are a match to TRBD2. V lost 4 bases and J lost 1; bases outside the gene matches: 5. Germline assignment: CDR1 SGHRS and CDR2 YFSETQ. This CDR3 comprises 16 residues. CDR3 protein: CASSVLLAGGTDTQYF. The CDR3 nucleotides are TGCGCCAGCAGCGTACTACTAGCGGGAGGCACAGATACGCAGTATTTT. Using reference TRBV5-1 and TRBJ2-3 for the parts outside the CDR3, the full variable domain is KAGVTQTPRYLIKTRGQQVTLSCSPISGHRSVSWYQQTPGQGLQFLFEYFSETQRNKGNFPGRFSGRQFSNSRSEMNVSTLELGDSALYLCASSVLLAGGTDTQYFGPGTRLTVL.